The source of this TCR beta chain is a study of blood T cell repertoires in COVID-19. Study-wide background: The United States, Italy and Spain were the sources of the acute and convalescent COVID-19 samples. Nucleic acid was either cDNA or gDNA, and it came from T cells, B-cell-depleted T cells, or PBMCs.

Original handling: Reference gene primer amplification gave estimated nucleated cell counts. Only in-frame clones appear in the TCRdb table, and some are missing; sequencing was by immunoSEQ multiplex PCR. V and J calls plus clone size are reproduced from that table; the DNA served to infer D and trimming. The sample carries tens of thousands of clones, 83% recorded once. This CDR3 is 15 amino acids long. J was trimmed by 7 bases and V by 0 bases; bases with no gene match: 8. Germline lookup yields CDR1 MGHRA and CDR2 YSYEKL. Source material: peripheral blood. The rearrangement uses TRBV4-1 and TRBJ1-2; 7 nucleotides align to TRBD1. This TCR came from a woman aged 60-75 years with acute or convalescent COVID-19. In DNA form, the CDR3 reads TGCGCCAGCAGCCAAGAGGCCACAGGGGTTGGTGGCTACACCTTC. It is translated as CASSQEATGVGGYTF.